A single T cell receptor (beta chain) is shown here with its context. Its antigen is unknown. The sample originates from a study of CD8 T cells in ankylosing spondylitis. Study-level points and caveats: There was a TCR beta motif, made of eight highly homologous variants, that appeared characteristic of ankylosing spondylitis blood.

TCRdb independently ran MiXCR on the 5' RACE reads; one entry per CDR3 protein. The sample lists about 500,000 distinct CDR3 sequences; roughly 13% were seen once. What was sequenced was blood, either unsorted or a sorted T cell fraction (not recorded which). The clonotype comes from a male donor with ankylosing spondylitis.

CDR3 coding DNA: TGCAGTGCTAGAGCTCTAGCGTACAGCACAGATACGCAGTATTTT. Translating it yields CSARALAYSTDTQYF. V is TRBV20-1 and J is TRBJ2-3, with a possible D match to TRBD2 (6 bases). Germline V lookup: CDR1 DFQATT, CDR2 SNEGSKA (reference sequence). The CDR3 contains 15 residues. V lost 1 base to trimming and J lost 0 bases, with 11 bases between them.